This T cell receptor beta chain was recorded in a study of cytomegalovirus exposure and HLA in healthy donors (dated by TCRdb to 2015 to 2018). The study in broad terms: According to a later analysis, the approximately 120 validation repertoires were produced on the same platform as the 666 repertoires of the first cohort. The study aimed to test whether signatures of past pathogen exposure could be identified by cataloging public T cell receptors. Besides the first cohort of around 670 subjects, a separate validation cohort made up of 120 or so different subjects was used. To predict cytomegalovirus infection status, the study brought together high-throughput TCR immunosequencing, statistical association of individual TCRs with disease status, and machine learning. Points the paper makes about the study in general: In a later analysis, TCRs clustered in the first cohort were found to also tend to co-occur in the 130 or so validation repertoires, with over 90% of cluster scores above 0. All 110 or so repertoires were used to score co-occurrence in the validation cohort in a later analysis, because that analysis had no HLA typing for the cohort. In the study, about 150 TCR beta chains were listed as associated with cytomegalovirus. A few of the identified cytomegalovirus-associated TCR beta chains were confirmed in vitro to be specific for cytomegalovirus antigens. Cytomegalovirus status was reported to be diagnosed by the classifier with high specificity and sensitivity in both the original and validation cohorts. Across donors, most TCR sequences were observed very rarely, whereas some public TCRs were present in many individuals. According to the authors, the approach could potentially be generalized to other disease states and immunological phenotypes.

Library generation was performed with the immunoSEQ multiplex PCR assay. In the original analysis: To diagnose cytomegalovirus status from the catalog of TCR beta chain sequences, a statistical classification framework was built. TCRdb retrieved this table from immuneACCESS and kept in-frame rearrangements only. Not all clones are present; in checked studies, unresolved V genes account for under half, and no reason is known for the remainder. From that table come the V and J calls and clone size; the DNA was used to work out D and trimming. This sample is represented by 300,000 to 400,000 clones; roughly 90% of them were singletons. The top ten constitute under 0.9% of the sample. This clone was counted once. It has no known antigen specificity. Per-base qualities were not stored, and no clone one base away is much larger. Donors formed part of the validation cohort, which comprised about 130 subjects and was distinct from the first cohort of under 800 subjects.

The CDR3 has 15 amino acids, counting the end cysteine and phenylalanine. The sequence is cut down to CDR3 DNA, 45 bases in frame from base 1. V trim: 2 bases; J trim: 8 bases; unmatched bases: 11. From a lookup of the germline V gene, CDR1 and CDR2 are MNHEY and SVGAGI. This chain joins TRBV6-5 to TRBJ1-2; a stretch of 7 junction bases matches TRBD1. The sequenced sample consisted of PBMCs. This TCR was sampled from a woman aged 18 to 35 in good health and CMV-seronegative. The CDR3 in this case is CASSYVQGIFRGYTF. At the DNA level, the sequence is TGTGCCAGCAGTTACGTACAGGGGATCTTTCGGGGCTACACCTTC.